This paragraph covers one T cell receptor beta chain sequence. Survey-level immunoSEQ sequencing profiled the TCR beta repertoire. Generated by immunoSEQ multiplex PCR, the TCRdb table keeps only in-frame clones and is missing some. Seen here are approximately 53,000 clones, 85% to 95% observed once, and the top ten hold around 11%. Germline V gene lookup returns CDR1 DFQATT and CDR2 SNEGSKA (reference sequence). This CDR3 contains 13 residues. The germline V and J ends were trimmed by 6 bases and 6 bases, with 18 bases remaining between them. The V gene is TRBV20-1, the J gene TRBJ2-7; maybe TRBD1 (5 bases). This clonotype was sampled from a man in his forties or fifties with rheumatoid arthritis. The sequenced sample consisted of PBMCs. The chain's CDR3 is CSASRGRAGEQYF. In DNA, the CDR3 is TGCAGTGCCAGTCGAGGCAGGGCCGGCGAGCAGTACTTC.